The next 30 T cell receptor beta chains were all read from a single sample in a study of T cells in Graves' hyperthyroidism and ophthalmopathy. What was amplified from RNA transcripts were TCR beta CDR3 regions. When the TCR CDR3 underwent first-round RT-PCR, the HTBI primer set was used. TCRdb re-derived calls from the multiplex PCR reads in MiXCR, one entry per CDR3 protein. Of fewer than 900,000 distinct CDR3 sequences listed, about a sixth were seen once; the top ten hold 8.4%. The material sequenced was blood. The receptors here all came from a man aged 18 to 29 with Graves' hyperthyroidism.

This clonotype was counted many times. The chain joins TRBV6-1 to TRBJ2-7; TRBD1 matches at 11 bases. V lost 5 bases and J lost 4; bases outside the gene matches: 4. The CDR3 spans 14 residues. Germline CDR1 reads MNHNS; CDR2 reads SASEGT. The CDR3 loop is CASSMGTGGYEQYF. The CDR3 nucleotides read TGTGCCAGCAGTATGGGGACAGGGGGGTACGAGCAGTACTTC.

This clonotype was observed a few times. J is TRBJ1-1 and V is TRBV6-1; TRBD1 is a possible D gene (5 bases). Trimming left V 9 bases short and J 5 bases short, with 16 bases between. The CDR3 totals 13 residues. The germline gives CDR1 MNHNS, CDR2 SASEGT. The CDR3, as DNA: TGTGCCAGGATGGGACCTTTCATTACTGAAGCTTTCTTT. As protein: CARMGPFITEAFF.

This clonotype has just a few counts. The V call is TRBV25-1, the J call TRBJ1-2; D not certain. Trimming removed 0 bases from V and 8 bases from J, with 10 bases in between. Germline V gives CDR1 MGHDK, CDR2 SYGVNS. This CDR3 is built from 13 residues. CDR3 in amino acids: CASSEYLGEGYTF. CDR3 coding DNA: TGTGCCAGCAGTGAATACCTCGGCGAGGGCTACACCTTC.

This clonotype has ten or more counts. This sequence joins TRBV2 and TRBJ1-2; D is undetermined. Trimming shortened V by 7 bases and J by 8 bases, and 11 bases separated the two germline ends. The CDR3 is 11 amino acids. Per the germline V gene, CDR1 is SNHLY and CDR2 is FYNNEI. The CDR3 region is CASNRPSGYTF. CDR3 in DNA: TGTGCCAGCAACCGACCCTCCGGCTACACCTTC.

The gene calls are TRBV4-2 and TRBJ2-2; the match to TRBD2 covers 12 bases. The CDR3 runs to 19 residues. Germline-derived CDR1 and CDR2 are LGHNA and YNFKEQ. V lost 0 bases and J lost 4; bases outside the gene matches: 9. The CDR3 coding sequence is TGTGCCAGCAGCCAAGATGGCCTAGCGGGAGGGCCGGGCACCGGGGAGCTGTTTTTT. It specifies CASSQDGLAGGPGTGELFF.

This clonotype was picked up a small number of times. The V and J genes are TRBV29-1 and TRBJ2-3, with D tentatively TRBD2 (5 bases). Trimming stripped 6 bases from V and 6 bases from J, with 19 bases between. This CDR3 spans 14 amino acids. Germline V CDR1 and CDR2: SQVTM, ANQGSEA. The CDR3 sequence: CSVEYDYPSDTQYF. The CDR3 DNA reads TGCAGCGTGGAGTATGACTATCCCTCGGATACGCAGTATTTT.

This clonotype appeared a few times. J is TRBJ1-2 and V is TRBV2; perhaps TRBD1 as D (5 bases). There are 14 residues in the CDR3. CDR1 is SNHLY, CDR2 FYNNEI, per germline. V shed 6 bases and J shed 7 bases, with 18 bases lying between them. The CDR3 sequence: CASSPRWGGTGYTF. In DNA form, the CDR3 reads TGTGCCAGCAGCCCCCGCTGGGGGGGGACTGGCTACACCTTC.

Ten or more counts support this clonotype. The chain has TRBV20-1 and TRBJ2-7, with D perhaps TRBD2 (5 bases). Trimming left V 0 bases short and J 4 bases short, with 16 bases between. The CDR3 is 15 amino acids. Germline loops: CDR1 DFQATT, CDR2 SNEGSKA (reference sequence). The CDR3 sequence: CSARDKVANHYEQYF. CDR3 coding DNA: TGCAGTGCTAGAGATAAGGTAGCGAACCATTACGAGCAGTACTTC.

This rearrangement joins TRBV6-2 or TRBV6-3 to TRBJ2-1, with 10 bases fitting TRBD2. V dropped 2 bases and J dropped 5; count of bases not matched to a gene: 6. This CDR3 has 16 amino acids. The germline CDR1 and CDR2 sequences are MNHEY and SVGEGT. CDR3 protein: CASSYAALAGNNEQFF. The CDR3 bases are TGTGCCAGCAGTTACGCGGCACTAGCGGGAAACAATGAGCAGTTCTTC.

In nucleotides, the CDR3 is TGCAGTGCCAGGGAGGGCCGAACCTACGAGCAGTACTTC. As protein: CSAREGRTYEQYF. The rearrangement joins TRBV20-1 to TRBJ2-7; 7 bases are shared with TRBD2. The CDR3 is made up of 13 amino acids. V was clipped by 6 bases and J by 2 bases; unmatched bases: 7. Germline loops: CDR1 DFQATT, CDR2 SNEGSKA (reference sequence).

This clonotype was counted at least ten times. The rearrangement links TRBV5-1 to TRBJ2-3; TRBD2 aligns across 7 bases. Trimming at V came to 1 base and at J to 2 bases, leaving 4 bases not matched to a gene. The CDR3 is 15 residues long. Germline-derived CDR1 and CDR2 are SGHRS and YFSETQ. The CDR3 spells CASSLLLADTDTQYF. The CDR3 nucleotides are TGCGCCAGCAGCTTGTTGCTAGCGGACACAGATACGCAGTATTTT.

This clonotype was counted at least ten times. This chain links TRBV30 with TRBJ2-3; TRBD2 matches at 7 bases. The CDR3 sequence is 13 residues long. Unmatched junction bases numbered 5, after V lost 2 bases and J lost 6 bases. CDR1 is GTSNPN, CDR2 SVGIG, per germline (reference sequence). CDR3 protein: CAWSMGGSDTQYF. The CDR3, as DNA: TGTGCCTGGAGTATGGGCGGGAGCGATACGCAGTATTTT.

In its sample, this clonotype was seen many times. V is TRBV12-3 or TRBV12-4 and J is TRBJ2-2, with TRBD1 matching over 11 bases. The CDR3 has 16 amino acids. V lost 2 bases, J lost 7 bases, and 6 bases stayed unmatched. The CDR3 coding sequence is TGTGCCAGCAGTTTAATCGGACAGGGGGCGGGCGGGGAGCTGTTTTTT. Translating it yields CASSLIGQGAGGELFF.

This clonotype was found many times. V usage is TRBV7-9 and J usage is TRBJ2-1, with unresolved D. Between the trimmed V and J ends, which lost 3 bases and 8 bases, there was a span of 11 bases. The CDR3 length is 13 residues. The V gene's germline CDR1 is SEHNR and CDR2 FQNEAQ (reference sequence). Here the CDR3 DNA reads TGTGCCAGCAGCTTGTCCCCCACCGATGAGCAGTTCTTC. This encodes CASSLSPTDEQFF.

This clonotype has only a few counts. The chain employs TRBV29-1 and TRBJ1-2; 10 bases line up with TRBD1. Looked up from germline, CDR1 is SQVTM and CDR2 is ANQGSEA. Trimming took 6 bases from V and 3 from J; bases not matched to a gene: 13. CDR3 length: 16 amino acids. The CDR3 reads CSVVPGTGVDDYGYTF. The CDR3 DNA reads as TGCAGCGTCGTCCCGGGGACAGGGGTTGACGACTATGGCTACACCTTC.

The CDR3 loop reads CAISGNGRANVLTF. In DNA form, the CDR3 reads TGTGCCATCAGTGGGAACGGGAGGGCCAACGTCCTGACTTTC. The rearrangement links TRBV10-3 to TRBJ2-6; TRBD2 is a possible D gene (5 bases). The CDR3 contains 14 residues. V was clipped by 4 bases and J by 5 bases, with 9 bases between them. Per the germline V gene, CDR1 is ENHRY and CDR2 is SYGVKD.

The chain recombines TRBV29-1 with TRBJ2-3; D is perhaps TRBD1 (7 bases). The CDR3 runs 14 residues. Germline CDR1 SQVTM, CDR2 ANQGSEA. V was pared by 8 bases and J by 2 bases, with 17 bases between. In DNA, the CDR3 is TGCAGCCCGAAACAGGGGAGGCCCACAGATACGCAGTATTTT. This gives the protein CSPKQGRPTDTQYF.

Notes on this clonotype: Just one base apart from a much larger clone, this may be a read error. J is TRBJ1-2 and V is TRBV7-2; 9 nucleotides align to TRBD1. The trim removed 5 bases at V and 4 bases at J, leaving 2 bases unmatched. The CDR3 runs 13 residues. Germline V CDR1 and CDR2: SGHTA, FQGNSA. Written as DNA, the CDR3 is TGTGCCAGCAGCGCGGGACAGGGCTATGGCTACACCTTC. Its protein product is CASSAGQGYGYTF.

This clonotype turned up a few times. This chain's CDR3 is CASSPSSSDRGQGYTF. The CDR3, as DNA: TGTGCCAGCAGCCCATCGTCCTCAGACAGGGGACAAGGCTACACCTTC. The chain joins TRBV9 to TRBJ1-2; 8 bases are a match to TRBD1. CDR3 size: 16 residues. After removal of 4 bases from V and 8 bases from J, the junction contained 16 bases not matched to a gene. The germline V gene has CDR1 SGDLS and CDR2 YYNGEE.

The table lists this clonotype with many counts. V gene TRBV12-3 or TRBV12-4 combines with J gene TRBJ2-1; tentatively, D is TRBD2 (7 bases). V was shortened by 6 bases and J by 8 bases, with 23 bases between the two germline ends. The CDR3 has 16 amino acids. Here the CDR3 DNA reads TGTGCCAGCAGCCCAACGGGGTGGGGGGGGCAGGATGAGCAGTTCTTC. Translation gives CASSPTGWGGQDEQFF.

CDR3 nucleotides: TGTGCCAGTAGCTCCGGGACAGGGGCTCCCTACGAGCAGTACTTC. Translated, it gives CASSSGTGAPYEQYF. The chain couples TRBV19 to TRBJ2-7; TRBD1 agrees at 10 bases. The CDR3 is 15 residues long. The germline V gene encodes CDR1 LNHDA and CDR2 SQIVND (reference sequence). After removal of 6 bases from V and 2 bases from J, the junction contained 7 bases not matched to a gene.

The CDR3 DNA reads TGCAGCGTTTTCTCGACTGAAGCTTTCTTT. As protein: CSVFSTEAFF. The rearrangement uses TRBV29-1 and TRBJ1-1; no firm D call. This CDR3 comprises 10 residues. Trimming removed 5 bases at V and 5 bases at J, with 6 bases between. Germline V gives CDR1 SQVTM, CDR2 ANQGSEA.

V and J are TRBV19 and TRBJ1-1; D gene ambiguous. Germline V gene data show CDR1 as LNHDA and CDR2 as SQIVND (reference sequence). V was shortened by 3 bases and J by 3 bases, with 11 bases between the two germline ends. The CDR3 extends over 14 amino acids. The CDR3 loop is CASSIQVMDTEAFF. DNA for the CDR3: TGTGCCAGTAGTATTCAGGTGATGGACACTGAAGCTTTCTTT. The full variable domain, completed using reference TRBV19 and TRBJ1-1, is DGGITQSPKYLFRKEGQNVTLSCEQNLNHDAMYWYRQDPGQGLRLIYYSQIVNDFQKGDIAEGYSVSREKKESFPLTVTSAQKNPTAFYLCASSIQVMDTEAFFGQGTRLTVV.

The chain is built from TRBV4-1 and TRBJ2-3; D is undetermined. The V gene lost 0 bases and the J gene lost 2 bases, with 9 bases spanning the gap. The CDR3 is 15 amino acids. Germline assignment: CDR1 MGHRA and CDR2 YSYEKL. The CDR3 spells CASSQDWQNTDTQYF. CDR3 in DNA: TGCGCCAGCAGCCAAGATTGGCAGAACACAGATACGCAGTATTTT.

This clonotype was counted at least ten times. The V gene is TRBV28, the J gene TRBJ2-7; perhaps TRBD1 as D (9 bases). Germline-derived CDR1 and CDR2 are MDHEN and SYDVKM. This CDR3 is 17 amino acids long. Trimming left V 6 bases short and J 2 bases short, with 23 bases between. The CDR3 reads CASSRDREPGGTYEQYF. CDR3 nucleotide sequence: TGTGCCAGCAGCCGGGACAGGGAACCGGGAGGGACCTACGAGCAGTACTTC.

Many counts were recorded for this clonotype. The CDR3 protein is CASSRSGSRNEQFF. The CDR3 DNA is TGTGCCAGCTCTAGAAGCGGGAGTAGAAATGAGCAGTTCTTC. This sequence joins TRBV2 and TRBJ2-1, with 8 bases matching TRBD2. From germline, CDR1 is SNHLY and CDR2 FYNNEI. This CDR3 has 14 amino acids. V was pared by 8 bases and J by 7 bases, with 10 bases of the junction left unmatched.

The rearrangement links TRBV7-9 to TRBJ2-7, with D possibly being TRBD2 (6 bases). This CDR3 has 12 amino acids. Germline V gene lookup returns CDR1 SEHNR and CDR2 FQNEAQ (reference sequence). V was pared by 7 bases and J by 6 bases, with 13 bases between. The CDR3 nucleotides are TGTGCCAGCACCGGCGACGGGGGCGAGCAGTACTTC. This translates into CASTGDGGEQYF.

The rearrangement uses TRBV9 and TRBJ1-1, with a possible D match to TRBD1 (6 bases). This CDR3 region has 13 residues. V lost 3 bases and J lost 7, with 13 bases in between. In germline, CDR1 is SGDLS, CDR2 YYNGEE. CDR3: CASSDRQAGEAFF. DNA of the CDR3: TGTGCCAGCAGCGATCGACAGGCGGGTGAAGCTTTCTTT.

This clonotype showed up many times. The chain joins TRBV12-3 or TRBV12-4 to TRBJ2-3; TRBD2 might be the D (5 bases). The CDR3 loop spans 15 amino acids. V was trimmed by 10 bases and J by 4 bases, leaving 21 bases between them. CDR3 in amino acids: CATEPRLEVPDTQYF. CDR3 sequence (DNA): TGTGCCACCGAACCCCGTCTGGAGGTCCCAGATACGCAGTATTTT.

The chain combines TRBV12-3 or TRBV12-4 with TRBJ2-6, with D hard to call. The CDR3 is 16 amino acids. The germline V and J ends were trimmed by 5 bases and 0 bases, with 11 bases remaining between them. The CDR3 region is CASSPPLLSGANVLTF. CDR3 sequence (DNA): TGTGCCAGCAGTCCTCCCCTCCTCTCTGGGGCCAACGTCCTGACTTTC.